The 8 T cell receptor beta chains listed next were all sequenced from one sample in a study of shared clonotypes between healthy human individuals. The naive CD8 subset, CD45RO-negative cells positively selected for CCR7, excluded terminally differentiated effector memory CD45RA+ cells. Profiled with immunoSEQ multiplex PCR; TCRdb holds only in-frame clones, not every one. The sample holds about 600,000 clones, 95% to 98% seen once. The specimen was naive CD8+ T cells sorted from blood. The receptors were sampled from a man aged 30-40 years in good health.

V gene TRBV4-1 combines with J gene TRBJ2-7, with TRBD1 matching 7 bases. The V and J ends lost 0 bases and 3 bases, in that order; junction bases with no gene match: 8. The CDR3 is 16 residues long. Per the germline V gene, CDR1 is MGHRA and CDR2 is YSYEKL. CDR3 sequence (DNA): TGCGCCAGCAGCCAAGAGCTCGGGACAGCAAACTACGAGCAGTACTTC. Its translation is CASSQELGTANYEQYF.

This chain uses TRBV28 with TRBJ1-1; weak D call: TRBD1 (6 bases). V gave up 5 bases and J gave up 0 bases, with 13 bases separating them. Per germline, CDR1 MDHEN and CDR2 SYDVKM. The CDR3 sequence is 15 residues long. CDR3 DNA: TGTGCCAGCAGTCCAACACAGGGATTGAACACTGAAGCTTTCTTT. Protein: CASSPTQGLNTEAFF.

The V and J genes are TRBV4-1 and TRBJ1-5; TRBD1 might be the D (6 bases). CDR3 length equals 17 residues. Germline CDR1 and CDR2: MGHRA and YSYEKL. The V gene lost 0 bases and the J gene lost 6 bases, with 18 bases spanning the gap. The DNA for the CDR3 is TGCGCCAGCAGCCAAGATCTAACAGGGCGCCACGGTCAGCCCCAGCATTTT. It yields the protein CASSQDLTGRHGQPQHF.

This chain uses TRBV6-5 with TRBJ1-4; unclear D gene. In germline, CDR1 is MNHEY, CDR2 SVGAGI. This CDR3 comprises 15 residues. V was shortened by 6 bases and J by 7 bases, with 18 bases between the two germline ends. Here the CDR3 reads CASSPKRRVIEKLFF. DNA for the CDR3: TGTGCCAGCAGCCCAAAGCGTAGGGTTATTGAAAAACTGTTTTTT.

With respect to this clone: Within the sample, other DNA sequences also encode this same CDR3. V is TRBV27 and J is TRBJ2-3; the D gene is possibly TRBD1 (6 bases). CDR3 length: 14 amino acids. Germline V gene data show CDR1 as MNHEY and CDR2 as SMNVEV (reference sequence). V lost 3 bases to trimming and J lost 6 bases, with 13 bases between them. In DNA form, the CDR3 reads TGTGCCAGCAGTTTTAGCAGGGGTACGGATACGCAGTATTTT. Its protein is CASSFSRGTDTQYF.

The chain has TRBV11-2 and TRBJ2-7; TRBD1 agrees at 7 bases. The trim removed 5 bases at V and 3 bases at J, leaving 10 bases unmatched. The CDR3 has 15 residues. In germline, CDR1 is SGHAT, CDR2 FQNNGV. The CDR3 reads CASSTRTGVFYEQYF. DNA of the CDR3: TGTGCCAGCAGCACAAGGACAGGAGTTTTCTACGAGCAGTACTTC. Filled out from reference TRBV11-2 and TRBJ2-7, the complete variable domain reads EAGVAQSPRYKIIEKRQSVAFWCNPISGHATLYWYQQILGQGPKLLIQFQNNGVVDDSQLPKDRFSAERLKGVDSTLKIQPAKLEDSAVYLCASSTRTGVFYEQYFGPGTRLTVT.

The chain couples TRBV5-6 to TRBJ2-7; the D gene is possibly TRBD2 (6 bases). The CDR3 length is 14 residues. Trimming removed 0 bases from V and 3 bases from J, with 10 bases in between. In germline, CDR1 is SGHDT, CDR2 YYEEEE. In DNA, the CDR3 is TGTGCCAGCAGCTTGGCGGGAGTCGGCTACGAGCAGTACTTC. Protein product: CASSLAGVGYEQYF.

This sequence joins TRBV7-9 and TRBJ2-7; D possibly corresponds to TRBD2 (6 bases). The ends were cut back, 5 bases at V and 1 base at J, with 12 bases in the middle. Per germline, CDR1 SEHNR and CDR2 FQNEAQ (reference sequence). The CDR3 length is 14 residues. The CDR3 DNA sequence: TGTGCCAGCAGCGTTGCGGGGTCATCCTACGAGCAGTACTTC. Protein product: CASSVAGSSYEQYF.